Following are 9 T cell receptor beta chains from one sample sequenced in a study of CD8+CD57+ T cells in acquired aplastic anemia. Flow cytometry had shown expanded CD8+CD57+ cells in the patients chosen for sequencing. TCR beta VDJ combinations and CDR3 sequences were profiled from genomic DNA. One entry per CDR3 protein results from TCRdb running MiXCR on the reads. Counted here are under 200,000 distinct CDR3 sequences, 48% occurring once; the ten biggest clones make up over 25%. The sample consisted of sorted CD4+, CD8+, or CD8+CD57+ T cells (not recorded which) from PBMCs. The source is a human donor with aplastic anemia.

V usage is TRBV2 and J usage is TRBJ1-1; weak D call: TRBD1 (6 bases). Per germline, CDR1 SNHLY and CDR2 FYNNEI. V lost 8 bases and J lost 8, with 15 bases in between. The CDR3 runs to 12 residues. CDR3 in amino acids: CASRGDISEAFF. Here the CDR3 DNA reads TGTGCCAGCCGCGGGGACATCTCCGAAGCTTTCTTT. The full variable domain, completed using reference TRBV2 and TRBJ1-1, is EPEVTQTPSHQVTQMGQEVILRCVPISNHLYFYWYRQILGQKVEFLVSFYNNEISEKSEIFDDQFSVERPDGSNFTLKIRSTKLEDSAMYFCASRGDISEAFFGQGTRLTVV.

The chain combines TRBV10-2 with TRBJ2-7, with 10 bases lining up with TRBD1. V lost 8 bases to trimming and J lost 5 bases; unmatched junction nucleotides: 9. The CDR3 consists of 14 residues. Germline V gene sequence: CDR1 WSHSY, CDR2 SAAADI. As DNA, the CDR3 is TGCGCCAGCGGTCTCGGGACAGGGGCCCACGAGCAGTACTTC. Encoded protein: CASGLGTGAHEQYF.

In this sample, this clonotype turned up many times. This chain links TRBV12-3 or TRBV12-4 with TRBJ2-5, with 12 bases lining up with TRBD2. This CDR3 has 15 amino acids. V shed 3 bases and J 4 bases; nucleotides not matched to a gene: 3. The CDR3 here is CASSFGLAGSETQYF. CDR3 DNA: TGTGCCAGCAGTTTCGGACTAGCGGGATCAGAGACCCAGTACTTC.

This clonotype was detected ten times or more. The chain has TRBV7-9 and TRBJ1-1, with unresolved D. The CDR3 length is 12 residues. The V and J ends lost 3 bases and 4 bases respectively, with 6 bases between them. Germline CDR1 SEHNR, CDR2 FQNEAQ (reference sequence). The CDR3 protein is CASSLGPTEAFF. CDR3 coding DNA: TGTGCCAGCAGCTTGGGCCCCACTGAAGCTTTCTTT.

With regard to this clonotype: The junction differs from germline at one of its ends, possibly a read error. The chain carries TRBV20-1 and TRBJ1-1; D uncertain. Germline CDR1 and CDR2: DFQATT and SNEGSKA (reference sequence). This CDR3 contains 12 residues. CDR3 in DNA: TGCAGTGCTAGAGGCACTCCGGGAGAAGCTTTCTTC. Protein: CSARGTPGEAFF.

The V call is TRBV29-1, the J call TRBJ2-7; D is unclear. V dropped 5 bases and J dropped 0 bases, with 5 bases sitting between them. Germline assignment: CDR1 SQVTM and CDR2 ANQGSEA. This CDR3 has 11 amino acids. The CDR3: CSVTSSYEQYF. The CDR3, as DNA: TGCAGCGTTACCAGCTCCTACGAGCAGTACTTC.

Ten or more counts support this clonotype. At one end the junction does not follow the germline gene, possibly because of a read error. The rearrangement links TRBV20-1 to TRBJ1-2, with D perhaps TRBD1 (5 bases). Germline V gives CDR1 DFQATT, CDR2 SNEGSKA (reference sequence). The CDR3 is 11 residues long. CDR3 sequence (DNA): TGCAGTGCTACCACCGGCGGGGGAGACGTCTTC. Translating gives CSATTGGGDVF.

The chain joins TRBV7-8 to TRBJ1-2, with D uncertain. The CDR3 sequence is 13 residues long. From germline, CDR1 is SGHVS and CDR2 FQNEAQ. V was clipped by 5 bases and J by 4 bases, with 11 bases between them. CDR3 sequence (DNA): TGTGCCAGCAGCCCGTGGTCAGGCTATGGCTACACCTTC. Protein: CASSPWSGYGYTF.

CDR3 nucleotides: TGTGCCACCAGTGCTAGGGGACAGGTTAACTATGGCTACACCTTC. Its protein is CATSARGQVNYGYTF. This chain uses TRBV24-1 with TRBJ1-2, with TRBD1 matching over 8 bases. The CDR3 totals 15 residues. V lost 5 bases, J lost 1 base, and 5 bases stayed unmatched. Per germline, CDR1 KGHDR and CDR2 SFDVKD.